The 9 T cell receptor beta chains below come from one sample, sequenced in a study of cytomegalovirus exposure and HLA in healthy donors. The PCR employed 60 Vbeta primers together with 13 Jbeta primers. Assay: immunoSEQ multiplex PCR; the TCRdb copy retains only in-frame clones and omits some. This sample has about 170,000 clones, with about 80% found just once. Sequenced: PBMCs. The receptor source for this set is a woman in her forties or fifties in good health and CMV-seronegative.

The V call is TRBV4-1, the J call TRBJ1-2; tentative D call: TRBD1 (6 bases). This CDR3 region has 13 residues. Germline V gene lookup returns CDR1 MGHRA and CDR2 YSYEKL. V lost 1 base to trimming and J lost 4 bases, with 7 bases between them. CDR3 DNA: TGCGCCAGCAGCCAAGGAGGGGGCTATGGCTACACCTTC. Its protein product is CASSQGGGYGYTF.

The chain couples TRBV7-9 to TRBJ1-4; 9 positions match TRBD1. Germline lookup yields CDR1 SEHNR and CDR2 FQNEAQ (reference sequence). This CDR3 spans 14 amino acids. V was clipped by 7 bases and J by 5 bases; unmatched bases: 5. Written as DNA, the CDR3 is TGTGCCAGCACCCGGGACAGGGTGAATGAAAAACTGTTTTTT. Protein: CASTRDRVNEKLFF. The variable domain in full, completed from reference TRBV7-9 and TRBJ1-4, reads DTGVSQNPRHKITKRGQNVTFRCDPISEHNRLYWYRQTLGQGPEFLTYFQNEAQLEKSRLLSDRFSAERPKGSFSTLEIQRTEQGDSAMYLCASTRDRVNEKLFFGSGTQLSVL.

V usage is TRBV5-1 and J usage is TRBJ2-2; D is unresolved. Trimming removed 4 bases at V and 7 bases at J, with 17 bases between. The CDR3 totals 15 residues. Germline values: CDR1 SGHRS, CDR2 YFSETQ. CDR3: CASSRLTGTGGELFF. The CDR3 DNA reads as TGCGCCAGCAGCCGCCTAACTGGCACGGGCGGGGAGCTGTTTTTT.

This rearrangement joins TRBV29-1 to TRBJ1-5, with a weak D call TRBD1 (5 bases). Germline CDR1 reads SQVTM; CDR2 reads ANQGSEA. V lost 6 bases to trimming and J lost 6 bases, with 12 bases between them. This CDR3 comprises 12 residues. DNA of the CDR3: TGCAGCGTGGCGGACGGGGGTCAGCCCCAGCATTTT. Amino acids: CSVADGGQPQHF.

The genes are TRBV18 and TRBJ2-3, with 7 nucleotides matching TRBD1. The CDR3 is 14 residues long. Germline loops: CDR1 KGHSH, CDR2 LQKENI. V lost 4 bases and J lost 1; bases outside the gene matches: 2. CDR3 nucleotide sequence: TGTGCCAGCTCACGAGACAGGGGCACAGATACGCAGTATTTT. This codes for CASSRDRGTDTQYF.

The chain employs TRBV19 and TRBJ2-5; maybe TRBD1 (6 bases). The germline V and J ends were trimmed by 3 bases and 2 bases, with 10 bases remaining between them. Germline V lookup: CDR1 LNHDA, CDR2 SQIVND (reference sequence). The CDR3 contains 14 residues. For the CDR3, the DNA is TGTGCCAGTAGTATCCGGGACACGCAAGAGACCCAGTACTTC. Amino acids: CASSIRDTQETQYF.

The genes are TRBV19 and TRBJ2-1; 8 bases fit TRBD2. Germline CDR1 reads LNHDA; CDR2 reads SQIVND (reference sequence). J lost 5 bases, V lost 1 base, and 7 bases had no gene match. The CDR3 is 16 amino acids. The CDR3 DNA is TGTGCCAGTAGTATAGGGGGCGGGAGGCCCCACAATGAGCAGTTCTTC. This translates into CASSIGGGRPHNEQFF.

V and J are TRBV30 and TRBJ1-3, with 7 bases identical to TRBD1. After removal of 3 bases from V and 4 bases from J, the junction contained 3 bases not matched to a gene. CDR1 and CDR2 from the germline V gene are GTSNPN and SVGIG (reference sequence). The CDR3 is 13 residues long. CDR3 DNA: TGTGCCTGGAGAGGGGGCTCGGGAAACACCATATATTTT. Its protein product is CAWRGGSGNTIYF. The whole variable domain, remainder taken from reference TRBV30 and TRBJ1-3, is SQTIHQWPATLVQPVGSPLSLECTVEGTSNPNLYWYRQAAGRGLQLLFYSVGIGQISSEVPQNLSASRPQDRQFILSSKKLLLSDSGFYLCAWRGGSGNTIYFGEGSWLTVV.

This chain connects TRBV29-1 to TRBJ1-5; tentatively, D is TRBD1 (5 bases). CDR1 and CDR2 from the germline V gene are SQVTM and ANQGSEA. The CDR3 contains 13 residues. V was shortened by 4 bases and J by 5 bases, with 12 bases between the two germline ends. CDR3 sequence: CSVAPGLDQPQHF. The CDR3 DNA reads as TGCAGCGTTGCCCCAGGGCTGGATCAGCCCCAGCATTTT. Full variable domain (rest looked up from reference TRBV29-1 and TRBJ1-5): SAVISQKPSRDICQRGTSLTIQCQVDSQVTMMFWYRQQPGQSLTLIATANQGSEATYESGFVIDKFPISRPNLTFSTLTVSNMSPEDSSIYLCSVAPGLDQPQHFGDGTRLSIL.